This TCR beta chain was found in a study of blood T cell repertoires in COVID-19 (TCRdb year 2020). The study in broad terms: Samples covering the acute and convalescent phases of COVID-19 were provided by collaborators in the United States, Italy and Spain. The prospective study material was composed of cDNA or gDNA derived from T cells, B-cell-depleted T cells, or PBMCs. A freely available public database, intended as a resource for researchers studying the immune response to SARS-CoV-2, is where the repertoires were released. Samples came from the ongoing ImmuneRACE study (first 160 participants) plus 1,254 subjects from 6 global collaborators. Where HLA class I and class II types were available, the types were taken from metadata supplied by the sample provider, not from assay-based typing. Deeply sampled blood TCRbeta repertoires from subjects exposed to, actively infected with, or recovered from COVID-19 were included in the dataset. Nearly every sample came with metadata listing a de-identified subject ID, COVID-19 status, age in years and sex.

To note about this clone: What this receptor recognizes is not known. No clone much larger than this one lies a single base away; base qualities are absent.

TCRbeta CDR3 regions were amplified from genomic DNA using the immunoSEQ Assay, a bias-controlled multiplex PCR. Per the authors' processing: Within the assay, amplification of reference gene primers was used to estimate how many nucleated cells each sample contained. Sequence reads were collapsed and filtered to measure the absolute abundance of every unique TCRbeta CDR3 rearrangement. For each sample, productive Simpson clonality was calculated as the square root of Simpson's diversity index over productive rearrangements. This is the immuneACCESS table as TCRdb keeps it, with only in-frame sequences that have V and J called. A part of the clones is gone; compared with another copy, unresolved V genes explain less than half, and the rest is unexplained. V, J and clone size are taken as reported in that table, and D and trimming were inferred from the DNA itself. The sample profile shows some 250,000 clones; approximately 86% of them were found once. Clones ranked in the top ten supply about 3.3% of the sample.

Results the study describes overall, beyond this receptor: The quantity of clinical and demographic metadata differed by source and by participant and was supplied without curation.

Participants in the prospective study were aged about 18 to 90 years, lived in under 30 United States geographic areas, and enrolled through a virtual design. In the prospective study, cohorts were assigned on the basis of participant-reported clinical history obtained from a screening survey and a study questionnaire. In the prospective study, mobile phlebotomists collected whole blood, serum and a nasopharyngeal or oropharyngeal swab from each participant. Participants in the prospective study had the option to provide additional blood draws and questionnaires over a 2-month period. Before DNA extraction, blood samples from the prospective study were shipped at room temperature or frozen. Including cysteine and phenylalanine, the CDR3 has 15 amino acids. Only the CDR3 portion is preserved as DNA: 45 bases, with reading frame beginning at the first base. Relative to germline, V is missing 4 bases and J is missing 0 bases, with 4 bases of the junction outside any gene match. CDR1 and CDR2, looked up from the germline V gene, are SGHRS and YFSETQ.

The source is a woman aged 35 to 49 with acute COVID-19. Sample: PBMCs or T cells enriched from blood (not recorded which). The chain employs TRBV5-1 and TRBJ1-3; 7 central bases correspond to TRBD1. In nucleotides, the sequence is TGCGCCAGCAGCAGGGACAGCGGCTCTGGAAACACCATATATTTT. This is translated as CASSRDSGSGNTIYF.